This T cell receptor (beta chain) was profiled in a study of CD4+ T cells in melanoma. Assay used: immunoSEQ multiplex PCR; TCRdb lists only in-frame clones, some missing. The sample shows 11,000 to 15,000 clones, approximately 71% of them seen only once. Deletions cut 4 bases from V and 5 bases from J, with 11 bases between. Germline V gives CDR1 SGHAT, CDR2 FQNNGV. The CDR3 sequence is 13 residues long. Study-wide points: Diverse differentiation states were reported for melanoma neoantigen-specific CD4+ T cells. CD8+ T cell, macrophage and B cell function reportedly correlated with neoantigen-specific CD4+ T cells.

To note about this clone: Antigen specificity is unknown.

The chain links TRBV11-2 to TRBJ1-1; D call uncertain. This sequence originates from a human donor with melanoma. The sequenced sample was cells from a culture (not recorded whether cultured in vitro). The CDR3 is CASSSRGRTEAFF. The CDR3 DNA sequence: TGTGCCAGCAGCTCCCGGGGAAGAACTGAAGCTTTCTTT.